Below, 10 T cell receptor beta chains from the same sample are listed, as sequenced in a study of blood T cell repertoires in COVID-19. The table came from immunoSEQ multiplex PCR; TCRdb's copy has only in-frame clones and leaves some out. The sample has over 200,000 clones; under 90% are singletons. What was sequenced was PBMCs or T cells enriched from blood (not recorded which). The receptor set was obtained from a man between 18 and 29 years old who had recovered from COVID-19.

This chain links TRBV2 with TRBJ2-7; TRBD2 matches at 11 bases. Losses at the gene ends were 6 bases for V and 3 bases for J; bases not matched to a gene: 7. This CDR3 is 15 amino acids long. In germline, CDR1 is SNHLY, CDR2 FYNNEI. CDR3 coding DNA: TGTGCCAGCAGGATCGGGACTAGCGGAATCTACGAGCAGTACTTC. It is translated as CASRIGTSGIYEQYF.

This clone was detected once. The rearrangement joins TRBV14 to TRBJ2-5; 13 bases fit TRBD2. CDR3 length: 16 amino acids. From germline, CDR1 is SGHDN and CDR2 FVKESK. The V gene end was trimmed by 4 bases and the J gene end by 3 bases; junction bases not matched to a gene: 5. The CDR3 DNA sequence: TGTGCCAGCAGCCCAAAGGGACTAGCGGGGAAAGAGACCCAGTACTTC. Its protein is CASSPKGLAGKETQYF.

This clone was seen once. CDR3 loop: CAWGKPHEQYF. In nucleotides, the CDR3 is TGTGCCTGGGGGAAGCCCCACGAGCAGTACTTC. This sequence joins TRBV30 and TRBJ2-7; D is ambiguous. V was cut by 5 bases and J by 5 bases, with 10 bases left in between. The germline CDR1 and CDR2 sequences are GTSNPN and SVGIG (reference sequence). The CDR3 loop spans 11 amino acids.

The CDR3 DNA follows: TGCGCCAGCAGCCCAAGACAGGGGGCAGTAGATACGCAGTATTTT. It translates to CASSPRQGAVDTQYF. The chain uses TRBV5-1 and TRBJ2-3; 10 positions match TRBD1. CDR1 is SGHRS, CDR2 YFSETQ, per germline. The length of the CDR3 is 15 residues. With 4 bases clipped from V and 5 bases from J, the junction kept 7 bases outside the gene matches.

The V call is TRBV5-4, the J call TRBJ1-2; the D gene is possibly TRBD1 (6 bases). CDR1 is SGHNT and CDR2 is YYREEE in the germline V gene (reference sequence). The CDR3 extends over 14 amino acids. V shed 4 bases and J shed 5 bases, with 15 bases lying between them. CDR3 sequence: CASSHRQGNYGYTF. CDR3 bases: TGTGCCAGCAGCCACCGCCAGGGGAATTATGGCTACACCTTC.

The DNA of the CDR3 is TGTGCCAGCAGCCAACAAGGACAGGGCAATCAGCCCCAGCATTTT. This gives the protein CASSQQGQGNQPQHF. The gene calls are TRBV16 and TRBJ1-5; 7 nucleotides align to TRBD1. The ends lost 2 bases at V and 2 bases at J; junction bases unmatched: 3. The CDR3 runs to 15 residues. The germline V gene has CDR1 KGHSY and CDR2 FQNENV.

The chain combines TRBV27 with TRBJ1-6, with TRBD1 as a possible D gene (5 bases). V shed 7 bases and J shed 7 bases, with 14 bases lying between them. Germline assignment: CDR1 MNHEY and CDR2 SMNVEV (reference sequence). The CDR3 loop spans 14 amino acids. In nucleotides, the CDR3 is TGTGCCAGCACCCCGGCAGGGTGGAATTCACCCCTCCACTTT. Translated, it gives CASTPAGWNSPLHF.

V gene TRBV18 combines with J gene TRBJ1-5; weak D call: TRBD1 (6 bases). The germline gives CDR1 KGHSH, CDR2 LQKENI. Trimming took 3 bases from V and 0 from J, leaving 9 bases between them. This CDR3 spans 15 amino acids. Here the CDR3 reads CASSPDRNSNQPQHF. In nucleotides, the CDR3 is TGTGCCAGCTCACCCGACAGGAATAGCAATCAGCCCCAGCATTTT.

V usage is TRBV9 and J usage is TRBJ2-1, with 10 nucleotides matching TRBD2. J was trimmed by 5 bases and V by 2 bases; bases with no gene match: 4. Germline V gene lookup returns CDR1 SGDLS and CDR2 YYNGEE. The CDR3 length is 15 residues. The CDR3 coding sequence is TGTGCCAGCAGCGTGGGACTAGCGAACCACAATGAGCAGTTCTTC. Translated, it gives CASSVGLANHNEQFF.

The chain carries TRBV6-5 and TRBJ1-1; D perhaps matches TRBD1 (6 bases). The CDR3 consists of 14 residues. Germline CDR1 MNHEY, CDR2 SVGAGI. V lost 5 bases and J lost 4, with 14 bases in between. This CDR3 reads CASSQTGSLTEAFF. Here the CDR3 DNA reads TGTGCCAGCAGTCAAACAGGGAGCCTCACTGAAGCTTTCTTT.